The clone carrying this T cell receptor beta chain was counted a single time. What it binds is not known. At one end the junction does not follow the germline gene, possibly because of a read error. Sample-barcoded 5' priming and a J-beta primer mix drove a second PCR of about 6 to 12 cycles. From each sample, at least 3 million paired-end reads containing CDR3 were obtained. TCRdb passed the 5' RACE reads through MiXCR, listing each CDR3 protein once. The sample yields 650,000 to 1,000,000 distinct CDR3 sequences, around 36% seen once. Every donor contributed roughly 10 milliliters of peripheral blood by blood draw. PBMCs were isolated at a quantity of at least 6 million per sample. Germline values: CDR1 LNHNV, CDR2 YYDKDF (reference sequence). The CDR3 sequence is 17 residues long. This entry is derived from a study of blood T cells in healthy people across ages. The study, taken as a whole, reports: Naive CD4+ cells and diversity were both higher in long-lived donors than in aged donors.

This rearrangement joins TRBV15 to TRBJ2-7; 7 bases agree with TRBD1. The J call could be wrong; TRBJ2-4 is a better fit for the DNA end. This receptor was taken from a man between 18 and 29 years old in good health. Sequenced material: blood. The CDR3 region is CAASSEETGLFQNIQYF. The DNA of the CDR3 is TGTGCCGCCAGCAGCGAGGAGACAGGGTTGTTCCAAAACATTCAGTACTTC.